Included here is one T cell receptor beta chain sequence, with context. Its antigen is not identified. V lost 3 bases and J lost 3, with 8 bases in between. Germline CDR1 MNHNS, CDR2 SASEGT. The CDR3 runs to 13 residues. The sample belongs to a study of T-cell memory formation after mild COVID-19. Study-wide results and caveats: Clones contracting over day 15 to 85 were CD4/CD8 balanced, with later expanders leaning CD4+.

TCRdb processed the 5' RACE reads anew with MiXCR; each CDR3 protein has one entry. The sample lists about 430,000 distinct CDR3 sequences, 24% occurring once. Sequencing used PBMCs or a T cell subset sorted from them (not recorded which). This chain joins TRBV6-1 and TRBJ1-2, with D maybe TRBD1 (6 bases). The TCR sequence derives from an adult woman who had mild COVID-19 (a few samples of this study predate the infection). Cell type and time point are not known. The CDR3 spells CASSEQGHYGYTF. The CDR3 bases are TGTGCCAGCAGTGAGCAGGGGCACTATGGCTACACCTTC.